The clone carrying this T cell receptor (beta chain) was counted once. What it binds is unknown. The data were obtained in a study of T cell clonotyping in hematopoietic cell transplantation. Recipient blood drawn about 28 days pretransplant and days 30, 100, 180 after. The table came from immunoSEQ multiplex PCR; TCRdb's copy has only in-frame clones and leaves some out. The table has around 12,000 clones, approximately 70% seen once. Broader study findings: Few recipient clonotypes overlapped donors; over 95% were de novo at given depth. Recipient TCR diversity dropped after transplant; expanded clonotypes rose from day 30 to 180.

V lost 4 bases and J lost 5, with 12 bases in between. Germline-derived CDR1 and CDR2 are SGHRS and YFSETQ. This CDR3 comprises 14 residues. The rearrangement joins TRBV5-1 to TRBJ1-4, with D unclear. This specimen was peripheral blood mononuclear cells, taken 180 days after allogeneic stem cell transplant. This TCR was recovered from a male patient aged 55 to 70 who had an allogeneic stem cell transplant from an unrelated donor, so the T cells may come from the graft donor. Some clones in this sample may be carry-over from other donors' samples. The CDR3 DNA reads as TGCGCCAGCAGCGCCTTTAGGCCCAATGAAAAACTGTTTTTT. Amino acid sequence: CASSAFRPNEKLFF.